This TCR beta chain was recorded in a study of cytomegalovirus exposure and HLA in healthy donors. Study-wide results and caveats: Three CMV-associated chains were confirmed in vitro to be specific for CMV antigens. Donors belonging to an Asian-associated ancestry cluster reportedly showed fewer N-insertions in productive TCRs than the 666-donor mean, according to what a later analysis found.

The PCR ran on 60 Vbeta and 13 Jbeta primers. Using immunoSEQ multiplex PCR, the repertoire was profiled, and TCRdb retains in-frame clones only, with some absent. The repertoire has 40,000 to 45,000 clones, approximately 75% of them found once; the top ten carry more than 1.2%. With regard to this clone: Its target is not known.

Although they were nominally healthy when sampled, donors likely had unrecorded immune exposures. V lost 4 bases and J lost 1, with 16 bases in between. Germline loops: CDR1 MDHEN, CDR2 SYDVKM. CDR3 length equals 16 residues. This TCR derives from a young man in good health and CMV-seronegative. The chain couples TRBV28 to TRBJ1-1, with a possible D match to TRBD1 (5 bases). Sequenced sample: PBMCs. CDR3 in DNA: TGTGCCAGCAGTTCGTCCAGGGCCAGAGGGAACACTGAAGCTTTCTTT. Amino acids: CASSSSRARGNTEAFF.